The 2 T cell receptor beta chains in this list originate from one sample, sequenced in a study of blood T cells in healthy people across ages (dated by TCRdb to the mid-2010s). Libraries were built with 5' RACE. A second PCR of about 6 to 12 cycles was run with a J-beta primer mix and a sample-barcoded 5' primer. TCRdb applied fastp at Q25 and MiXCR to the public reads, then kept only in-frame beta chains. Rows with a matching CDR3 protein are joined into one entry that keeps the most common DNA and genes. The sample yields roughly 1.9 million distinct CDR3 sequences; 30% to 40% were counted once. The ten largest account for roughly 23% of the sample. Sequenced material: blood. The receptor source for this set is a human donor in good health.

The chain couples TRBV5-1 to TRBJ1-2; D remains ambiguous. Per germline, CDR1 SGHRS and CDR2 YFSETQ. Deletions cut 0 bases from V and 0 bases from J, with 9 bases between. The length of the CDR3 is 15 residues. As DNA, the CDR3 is TGCGCCAGCAGCTTGGCTACGGAAGCTAACTATGGCTACACCTTC. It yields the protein CASSLATEANYGYTF.

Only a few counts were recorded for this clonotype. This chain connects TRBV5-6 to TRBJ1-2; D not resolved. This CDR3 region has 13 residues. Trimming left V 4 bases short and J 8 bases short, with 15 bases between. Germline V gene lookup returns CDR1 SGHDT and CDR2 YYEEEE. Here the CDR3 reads CASSPRRRPGYTF. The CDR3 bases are TGTGCCAGCAGCCCTAGAAGGCGGCCGGGCTACACCTTC.